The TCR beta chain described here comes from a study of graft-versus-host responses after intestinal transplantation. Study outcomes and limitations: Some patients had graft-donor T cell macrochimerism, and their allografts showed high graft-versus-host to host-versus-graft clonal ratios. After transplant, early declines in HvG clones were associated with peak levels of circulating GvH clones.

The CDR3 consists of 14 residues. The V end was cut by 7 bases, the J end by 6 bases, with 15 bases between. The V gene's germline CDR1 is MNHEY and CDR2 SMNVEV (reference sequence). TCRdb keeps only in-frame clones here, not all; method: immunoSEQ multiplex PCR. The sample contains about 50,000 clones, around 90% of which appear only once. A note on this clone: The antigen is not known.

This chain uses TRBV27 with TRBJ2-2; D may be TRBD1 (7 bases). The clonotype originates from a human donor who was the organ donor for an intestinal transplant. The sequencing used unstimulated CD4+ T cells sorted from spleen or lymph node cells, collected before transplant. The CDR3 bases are TGTGCCAGCAAATACACCAGGGGGGCCGGGGAGCTGTTTTTT. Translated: CASKYTRGAGELFF.